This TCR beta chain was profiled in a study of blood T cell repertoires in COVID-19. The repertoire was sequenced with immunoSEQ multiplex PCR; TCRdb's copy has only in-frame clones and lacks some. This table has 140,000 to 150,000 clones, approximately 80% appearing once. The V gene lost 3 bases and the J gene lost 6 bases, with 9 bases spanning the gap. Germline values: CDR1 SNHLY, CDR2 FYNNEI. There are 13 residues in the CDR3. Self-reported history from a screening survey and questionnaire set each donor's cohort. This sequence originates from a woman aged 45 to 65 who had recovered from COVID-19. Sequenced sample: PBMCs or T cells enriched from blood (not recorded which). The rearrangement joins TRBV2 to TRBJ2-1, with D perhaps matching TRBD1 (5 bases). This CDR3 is CASSEGRLNEQFF. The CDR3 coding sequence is TGTGCCAGCAGTGAGGGGCGACTCAATGAGCAGTTCTTC.